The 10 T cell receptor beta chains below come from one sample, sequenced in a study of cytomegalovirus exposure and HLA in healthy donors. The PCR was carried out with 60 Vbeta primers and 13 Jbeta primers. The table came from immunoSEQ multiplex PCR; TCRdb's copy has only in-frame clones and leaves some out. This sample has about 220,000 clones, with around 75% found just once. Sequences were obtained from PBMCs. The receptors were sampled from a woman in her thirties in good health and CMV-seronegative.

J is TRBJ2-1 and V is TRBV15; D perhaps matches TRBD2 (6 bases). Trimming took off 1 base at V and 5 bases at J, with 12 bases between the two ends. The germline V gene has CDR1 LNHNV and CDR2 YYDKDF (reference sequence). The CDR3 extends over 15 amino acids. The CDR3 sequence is CATSRVIGSHNEQFF. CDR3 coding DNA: TGTGCCACCAGCAGAGTAATCGGGAGTCACAATGAGCAGTTCTTC.

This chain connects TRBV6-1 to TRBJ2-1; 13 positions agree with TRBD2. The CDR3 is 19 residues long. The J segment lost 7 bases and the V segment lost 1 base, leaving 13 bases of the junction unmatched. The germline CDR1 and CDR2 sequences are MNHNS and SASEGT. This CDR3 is CASSEELAGGPIPNNEQFF. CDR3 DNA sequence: TGTGCCAGCAGTGAAGAACTAGCGGGAGGGCCGATCCCTAATAATGAGCAGTTCTTC.

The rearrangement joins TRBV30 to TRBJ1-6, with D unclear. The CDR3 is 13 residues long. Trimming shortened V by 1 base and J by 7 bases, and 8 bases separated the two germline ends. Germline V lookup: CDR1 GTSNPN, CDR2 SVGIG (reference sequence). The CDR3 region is CAWSDSWNSPLHF. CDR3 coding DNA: TGTGCCTGGAGTGATAGCTGGAATTCACCCCTCCACTTT.

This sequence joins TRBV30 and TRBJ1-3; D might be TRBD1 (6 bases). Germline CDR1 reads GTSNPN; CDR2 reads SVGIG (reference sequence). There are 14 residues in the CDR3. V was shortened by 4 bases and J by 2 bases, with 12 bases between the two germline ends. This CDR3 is CAWTRGHAGNTIYF. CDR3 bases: TGTGCCTGGACCCGGGGACATGCTGGAAACACCATATATTTT. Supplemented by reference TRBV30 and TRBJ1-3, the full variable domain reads SQTIHQWPATLVQPVGSPLSLECTVEGTSNPNLYWYRQAAGRGLQLLFYSVGIGQISSEVPQNLSASRPQDRQFILSSKKLLLSDSGFYLCAWTRGHAGNTIYFGEGSWLTVV.

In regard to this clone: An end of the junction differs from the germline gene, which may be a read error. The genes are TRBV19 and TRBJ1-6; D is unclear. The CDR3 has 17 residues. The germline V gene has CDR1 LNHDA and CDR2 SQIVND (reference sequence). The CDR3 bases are TGTGTCAGTAGCACCCGACGATCCGGGGAAGTTGATTCACCCCTCCACTTT. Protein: CVSSTRRSGEVDSPLHF.

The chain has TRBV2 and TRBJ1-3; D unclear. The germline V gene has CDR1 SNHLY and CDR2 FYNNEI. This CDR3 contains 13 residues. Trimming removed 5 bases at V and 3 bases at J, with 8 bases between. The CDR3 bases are TGTGCCAGCAGTTTGGAGGATGGAAACACCATATATTTT. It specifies CASSLEDGNTIYF.

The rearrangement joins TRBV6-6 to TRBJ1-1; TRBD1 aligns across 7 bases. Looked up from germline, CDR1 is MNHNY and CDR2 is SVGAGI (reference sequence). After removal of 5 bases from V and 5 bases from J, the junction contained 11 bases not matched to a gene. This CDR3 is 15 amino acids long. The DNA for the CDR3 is TGTGCCAGCAGTCCCCCGACAGGGTCAAGGACTGAAGCTTTCTTT. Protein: CASSPPTGSRTEAFF.

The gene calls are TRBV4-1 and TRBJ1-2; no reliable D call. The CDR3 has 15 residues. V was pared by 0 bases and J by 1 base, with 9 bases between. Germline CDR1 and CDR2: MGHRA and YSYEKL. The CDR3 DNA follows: TGCGCCAGCAGCCAAGAGGAGGGAGGTAACTATGGCTACACCTTC. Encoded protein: CASSQEEGGNYGYTF.

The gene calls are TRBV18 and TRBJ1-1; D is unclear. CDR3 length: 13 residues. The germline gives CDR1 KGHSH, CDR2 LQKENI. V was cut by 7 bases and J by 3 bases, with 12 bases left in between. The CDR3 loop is CASYQSGDTEAFF. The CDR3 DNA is TGTGCCAGCTATCAAAGTGGAGACACTGAAGCTTTCTTT.

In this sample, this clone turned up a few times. This CDR3 reads CASSVAAVPTTNEKLFF. Here the CDR3 DNA reads TGTGCCAGCAGTGTCGCCGCGGTACCCACAACTAATGAAAAACTGTTTTTT. The V call is TRBV2, the J call TRBJ1-4; D unresolved. There are 17 residues in the CDR3. Trimming removed 4 bases at V and 0 bases at J, with 15 bases between. In germline, CDR1 is SNHLY, CDR2 FYNNEI.